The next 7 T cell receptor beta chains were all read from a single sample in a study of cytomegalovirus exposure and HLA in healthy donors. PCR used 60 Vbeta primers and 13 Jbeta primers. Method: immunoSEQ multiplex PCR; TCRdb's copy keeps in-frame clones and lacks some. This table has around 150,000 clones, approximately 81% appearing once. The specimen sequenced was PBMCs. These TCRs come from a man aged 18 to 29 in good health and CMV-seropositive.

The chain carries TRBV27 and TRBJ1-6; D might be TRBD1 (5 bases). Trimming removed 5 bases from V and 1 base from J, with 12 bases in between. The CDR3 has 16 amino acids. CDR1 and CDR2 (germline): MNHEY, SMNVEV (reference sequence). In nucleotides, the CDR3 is TGTGCCAGCAGTAAAGGGGTGAAGTCCTATAATTCACCCCTCCACTTT. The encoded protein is CASSKGVKSYNSPLHF.

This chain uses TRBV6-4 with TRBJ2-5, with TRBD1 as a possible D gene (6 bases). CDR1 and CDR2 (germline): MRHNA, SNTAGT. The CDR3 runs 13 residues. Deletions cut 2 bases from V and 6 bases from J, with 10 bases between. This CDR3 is CASSDEQGKTQYF. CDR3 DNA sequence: TGTGCCAGCAGTGACGAACAGGGAAAGACCCAGTACTTC.

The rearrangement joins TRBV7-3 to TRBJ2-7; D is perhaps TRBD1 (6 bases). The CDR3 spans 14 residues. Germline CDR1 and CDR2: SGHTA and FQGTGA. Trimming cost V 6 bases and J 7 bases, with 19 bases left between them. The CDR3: CASSPGTSTGEQYF. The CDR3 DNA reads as TGTGCCAGCAGTCCTGGGACATCAACGGGGGAGCAGTACTTC.

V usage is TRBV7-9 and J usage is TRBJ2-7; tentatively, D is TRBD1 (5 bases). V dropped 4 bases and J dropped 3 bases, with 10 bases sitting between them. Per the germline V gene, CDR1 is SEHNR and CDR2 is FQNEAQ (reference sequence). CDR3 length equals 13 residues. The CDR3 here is CASSSDIIYEQYF. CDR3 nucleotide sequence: TGTGCCAGCAGCTCGGACATAATCTACGAGCAGTACTTC.

The CDR3 is CSAPAPGTQYF. Here the CDR3 DNA reads TGCAGTGCTCCCGCCCCAGGGACCCAGTACTTC. The J gene is TRBJ2-5, the V gene TRBV20-1; D gene ambiguous. Germline assignment: CDR1 DFQATT and CDR2 SNEGSKA (reference sequence). The CDR3 is 11 residues long. With 5 bases removed from V and 7 bases from J, the gap between germline ends came to 11 bases.

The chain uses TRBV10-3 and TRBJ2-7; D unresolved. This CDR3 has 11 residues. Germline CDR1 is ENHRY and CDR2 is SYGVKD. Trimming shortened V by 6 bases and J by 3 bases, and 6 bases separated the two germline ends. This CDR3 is CAIRSSYEQYF. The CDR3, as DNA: TGTGCCATCAGGAGTAGCTACGAGCAGTACTTC.

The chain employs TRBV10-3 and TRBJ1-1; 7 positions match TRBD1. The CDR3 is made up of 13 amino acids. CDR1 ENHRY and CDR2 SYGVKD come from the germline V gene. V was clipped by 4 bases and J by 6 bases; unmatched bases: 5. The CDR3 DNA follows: TGTGCCATCAGTGCCGGGACAGACGCTGAAGCTTTCTTT. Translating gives CAISAGTDAEAFF.